This T cell receptor beta chain was observed in a study of blood T cell repertoires in COVID-19. Study at large: T cells, B-cell-depleted T cells, or PBMCs provided the cDNA or gDNA that served as material.

This table comes from immunoSEQ multiplex PCR, and its TCRdb copy is limited to in-frame clones, with some not included. The data show around 280,000 clones, 86% seen once. This clone came up a few times. Trimming removed 4 bases from V and 4 bases from J, with 8 bases in between. The CDR3 consists of 13 residues. CDR1 and CDR2 (germline): LGHDT, YNNKEL (reference sequence). The receptor was derived from a woman in her thirties who had recovered from COVID-19. The V call is TRBV3-1 (or the pseudogene TRBV3-2), the J call TRBJ2-1; D not resolved. The source material was peripheral blood. Here the CDR3 reads CASSLWRYNEQFF. In DNA form, the CDR3 reads TGTGCCAGCAGCCTATGGCGGTACAATGAGCAGTTCTTC.